This T cell receptor (beta chain) was sequenced for a study of blood T cell repertoires in COVID-19. The germline V gene has CDR1 SGHAT and CDR2 FQNNGV. V was clipped by 5 bases and J by 7 bases; unmatched bases: 9. The length of the CDR3 is 15 residues. Sequenced by immunoSEQ multiplex PCR; TCRdb stores in-frame clones only, minus some. The sample has approximately 73,000 clones; around nine tenths are singletons. The material sequenced was peripheral blood. The chain joins TRBV11-2 to TRBJ2-1, with 9 positions matching TRBD1. This TCR derives from a woman in her sixties or seventies with acute or convalescent COVID-19. Written as DNA, the CDR3 is TGTGCCAGCAGCCGGGGACAGGGAGTTGGGAATGAGCAGTTCTTC. It codes for CASSRGQGVGNEQFF.